The clone carrying this TCR beta chain showed up many times. Its antigen is not known. The data were taken from a study of human T cells and chemical hapten exposure. About the study: Patients, a majority of them female, were diagnosed with alopecia areata, totalis or universalis. Small discrepancies in pooled library volume mainly accounted for the varying TCR yields per sample. The study's findings and limits: It was expanded TCRs that formed significantly more large CDR3 similarity clusters than controls did.

Individual cDNA molecules had unique molecular identifiers attached to them by the library. MiXCR was run by TCRdb on the RACE reads, yielding one entry per CDR3 protein. Here the sample spans about 59,000 distinct CDR3 sequences, approximately 10% being singletons. The sample's time point: pre-sensitization, week 0. Treatment defined: therapeutic diphenylcyclopropenone sensitization with weekly scalp DPC. The CDR3 is 15 amino acids. Germline trimming cut 6 bases from V and 0 bases from J; bases unmatched to any gene: 11. CDR1 is DFQATT, CDR2 SNEGSKA, per germline (reference sequence). The specimen was whole blood, collected in connection with sensitization to the hapten diphenylcyclopropenone (DPC). This sequence was found in a middle-aged woman with alopecia areata. Some clones in this sample may be carry-over from other donors' samples. The chain carries TRBV20-1 and TRBJ2-7; 7 bases are shared with TRBD2. CDR3: CSAGDSRDYSYEQYF. The CDR3, as DNA: TGCAGTGCGGGGGATTCAAGGGACTACTCCTACGAGCAGTACTTC.